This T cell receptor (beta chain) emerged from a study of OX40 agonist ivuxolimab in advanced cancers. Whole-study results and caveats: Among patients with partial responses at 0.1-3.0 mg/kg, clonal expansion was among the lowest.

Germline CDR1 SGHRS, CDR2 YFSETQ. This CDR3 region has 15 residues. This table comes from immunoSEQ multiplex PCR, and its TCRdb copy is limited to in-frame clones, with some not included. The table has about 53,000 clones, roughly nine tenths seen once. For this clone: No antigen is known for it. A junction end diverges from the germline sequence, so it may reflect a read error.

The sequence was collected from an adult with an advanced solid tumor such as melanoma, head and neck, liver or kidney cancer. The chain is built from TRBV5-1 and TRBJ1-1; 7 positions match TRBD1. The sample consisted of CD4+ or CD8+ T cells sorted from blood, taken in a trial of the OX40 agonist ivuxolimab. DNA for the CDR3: TGCGCCAGCAGCTTAAACACAGGGGTGAAGACTGAAGCTTTCTTT. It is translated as CASSLNTGVKTEAFF.